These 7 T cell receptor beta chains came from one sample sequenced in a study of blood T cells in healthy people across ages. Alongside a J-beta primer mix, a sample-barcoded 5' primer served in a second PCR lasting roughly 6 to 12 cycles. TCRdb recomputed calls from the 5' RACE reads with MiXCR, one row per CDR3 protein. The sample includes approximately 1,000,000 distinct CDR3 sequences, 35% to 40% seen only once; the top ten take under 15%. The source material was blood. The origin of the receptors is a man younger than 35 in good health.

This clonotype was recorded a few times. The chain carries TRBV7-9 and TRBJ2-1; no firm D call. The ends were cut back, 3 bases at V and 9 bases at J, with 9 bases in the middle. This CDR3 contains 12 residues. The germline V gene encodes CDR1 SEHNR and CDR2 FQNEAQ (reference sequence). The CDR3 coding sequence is TGTGCCAGCAGCTTCCCAGCAGGTGAGCAGTTCTTC. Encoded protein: CASSFPAGEQFF.

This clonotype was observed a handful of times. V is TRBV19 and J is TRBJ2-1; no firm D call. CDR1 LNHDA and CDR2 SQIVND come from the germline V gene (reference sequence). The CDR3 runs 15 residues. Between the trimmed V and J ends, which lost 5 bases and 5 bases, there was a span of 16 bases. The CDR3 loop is CASSLRSPSDNEQFF. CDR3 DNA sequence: TGTGCCAGTAGTCTTCGTAGTCCCTCGGACAATGAGCAGTTCTTC.

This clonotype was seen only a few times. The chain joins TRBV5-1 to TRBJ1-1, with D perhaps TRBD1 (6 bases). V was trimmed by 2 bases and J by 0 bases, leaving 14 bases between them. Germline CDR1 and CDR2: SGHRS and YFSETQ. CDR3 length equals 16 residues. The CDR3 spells CASSFAQGRLNTEAFF. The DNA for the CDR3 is TGCGCCAGCAGCTTTGCTCAGGGGAGGTTGAACACTGAAGCTTTCTTT. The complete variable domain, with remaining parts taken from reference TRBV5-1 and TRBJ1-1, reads KAGVTQTPRYLIKTRGQQVTLSCSPISGHRSVSWYQQTPGQGLQFLFEYFSETQRNKGNFPGRFSGRQFSNSRSEMNVSTLELGDSALYLCASSFAQGRLNTEAFFGQGTRLTVV.

CDR3 sequence (DNA): TGTGCCAGCCTCCAGGACACTGAAGCTTTCTTT. It specifies CASLQDTEAFF. This sequence joins TRBV6-1 and TRBJ1-1; D gene unclear. The germline CDR1 and CDR2 sequences are MNHNS and SASEGT. The CDR3 consists of 11 residues. Trimming pared 8 bases from V and 3 bases from J, leaving 7 bases between.

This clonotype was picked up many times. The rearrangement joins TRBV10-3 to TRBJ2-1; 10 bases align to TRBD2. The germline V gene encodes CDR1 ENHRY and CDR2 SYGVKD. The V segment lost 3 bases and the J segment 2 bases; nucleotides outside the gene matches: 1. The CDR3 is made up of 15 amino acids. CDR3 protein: CAISDGTSAYNEQFF. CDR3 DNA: TGTGCCATCAGTGATGGGACTAGCGCCTACAATGAGCAGTTCTTC.

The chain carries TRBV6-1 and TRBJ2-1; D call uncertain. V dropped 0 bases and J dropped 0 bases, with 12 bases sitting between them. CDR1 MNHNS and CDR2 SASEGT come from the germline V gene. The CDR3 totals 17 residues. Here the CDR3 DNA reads TGTGCCAGCAGTGAAGCTCCAGTCCCGGGCTCCTACAATGAGCAGTTCTTC. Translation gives CASSEAPVPGSYNEQFF.

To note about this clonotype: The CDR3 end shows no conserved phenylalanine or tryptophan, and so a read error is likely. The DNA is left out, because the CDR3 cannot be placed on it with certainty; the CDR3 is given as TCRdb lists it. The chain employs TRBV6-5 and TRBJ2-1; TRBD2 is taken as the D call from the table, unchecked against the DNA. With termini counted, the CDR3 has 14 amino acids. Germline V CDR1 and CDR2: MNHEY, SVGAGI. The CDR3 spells CASSYVGSSYTFGS.